A single sample is the source of the 2 T cell receptor beta chains below, sequenced in a study of blood T cells in healthy people across ages. It was with a sample-barcoded 5' primer and a J-beta primer mix that a second PCR of about 6 to 12 cycles was run. TCRdb re-analysed the 5' RACE reads in MiXCR, keeping a single row per CDR3 protein. The repertoire consists of 1.5 million to 2 million distinct CDR3 sequences, with approximately 40% occurring once and the leading ten covering more than 20%. Sequencing was done on a sample of blood. These receptors came from a human donor in good health.

This chain links TRBV7-2 with TRBJ2-1; no clear D. The CDR3 has 16 amino acids. V lost 1 base to trimming and J lost 1 base, with 11 bases between them. The germline V gene has CDR1 SGHTA and CDR2 FQGNSA. The CDR3 DNA sequence: TGTGCCAGCAGCTTAGTGTCGGAAGGATCCTACAATGAGCAGTTCTTC. Its translation is CASSLVSEGSYNEQFF.

This chain joins TRBV5-1 and TRBJ2-7, with D tentatively TRBD1 (5 bases). Between the trimmed V and J ends, which lost 4 bases and 0 bases, there was a span of 11 bases. The CDR3 consists of 14 residues. The germline gives CDR1 SGHRS, CDR2 YFSETQ. Here the CDR3 reads CASSPQTDSYEQYF. As DNA, the CDR3 is TGCGCCAGCAGCCCCCAGACAGACTCCTACGAGCAGTACTTC.